These 6 T cell receptor beta chains came from one sample sequenced in a study of CXCR3-negative and CXCR3-positive naive CD8 T cells. The authors prepared UMI-labeled TRB cDNA libraries by 5' RACE. TCRdb reprocessed the 5' RACE reads and stores each CDR3 protein as one record, lacking DNA. Seen in this sample are about 57,000 distinct CDR3 sequences; the ten most common clones hold 23%. The sequencing sample was made of memory CD8+ T cells from blood. These receptor sequences come from a human donor in good health. Some clones in this sample may be carry-over from other donors' samples.

The V call is TRBV20-1, the J call TRBJ2-3; there is no DNA to check the TCRdb D call of TRBD2. Germline V lookup: CDR1 DFQATT, CDR2 SNEGSKA (reference sequence). This CDR3 contains 16 residues. The CDR3 sequence: CSASVYGVGETDTQYF.

The V and J genes are TRBV4-1 and TRBJ2-5; the D gene TCRdb calls, TRBD1, cannot be checked with no DNA. The CDR3 has 16 residues. Germline V gives CDR1 MGHRA, CDR2 YSYEKL. The CDR3 sequence is CASSTGTLEYQETQYF.

V usage is TRBV19 and J usage is TRBJ1-2; the D call of TRBD1 rests on TCRdb alone, since no DNA is present to check it. This CDR3 is 13 amino acids long. Germline V gene data show CDR1 as LNHDA and CDR2 as SQIVND (reference sequence). The CDR3 here is CASTTGGARGYTF.

This clonotype is deemed medium-sized by its frequency. The chain employs TRBV6-5 and TRBJ2-2. This CDR3 contains 16 residues. Germline CDR1 MNHEY, CDR2 SVGAGI. Here the CDR3 reads CASSYSMGTNTGELFF.

The chain is built from TRBV21-1 and TRBJ2-7; TCRdb's D call, TRBD1, is unchecked because there is no DNA. TRBV21-1 is a recognized pseudogene. The CDR3 has 22 residues. This CDR3 reads CASSKEVPPDSTAKFLSYEQYF.

V usage is TRBV27 and J usage is TRBJ2-1; TCRdb reports TRBD1, a call that lacks DNA to check it against. Germline lookup yields CDR1 MNHEY and CDR2 SMNVEV (reference sequence). This CDR3 has 14 residues. The CDR3: CASRPGQGINEQFF.